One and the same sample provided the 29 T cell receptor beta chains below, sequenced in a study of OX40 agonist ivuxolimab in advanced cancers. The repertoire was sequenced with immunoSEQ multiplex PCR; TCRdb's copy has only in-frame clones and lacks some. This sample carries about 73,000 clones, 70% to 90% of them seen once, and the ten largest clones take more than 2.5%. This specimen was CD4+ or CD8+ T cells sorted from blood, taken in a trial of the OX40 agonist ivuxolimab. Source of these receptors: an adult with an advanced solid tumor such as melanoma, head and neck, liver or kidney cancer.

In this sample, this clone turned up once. DNA of the CDR3: TGTGCCAGCAGCCCCCGGACAGCAGACTATGGCTACACCTTC. Its translation: CASSPRTADYGYTF. V usage is TRBV27 and J usage is TRBJ1-2, with D possibly matching TRBD1 (6 bases). This CDR3 has 14 residues. Germline CDR1 reads MNHEY; CDR2 reads SMNVEV (reference sequence). V was cut by 6 bases and J by 3 bases, with 14 bases left in between.

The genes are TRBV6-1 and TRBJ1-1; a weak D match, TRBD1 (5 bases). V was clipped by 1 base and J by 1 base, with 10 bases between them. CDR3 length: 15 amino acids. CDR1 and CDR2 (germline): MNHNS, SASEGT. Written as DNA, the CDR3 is TGTGCCAGCAGTGAAGGGGGCGGGGGGAACACTGAAGCTTTCTTT. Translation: CASSEGGGGNTEAFF.

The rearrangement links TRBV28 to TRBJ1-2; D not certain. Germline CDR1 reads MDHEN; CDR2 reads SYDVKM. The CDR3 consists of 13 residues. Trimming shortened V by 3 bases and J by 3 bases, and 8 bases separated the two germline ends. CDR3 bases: TGTGCCAGCAGTTTCCAGCGGGACTATGGCTACACCTTC. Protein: CASSFQRDYGYTF.

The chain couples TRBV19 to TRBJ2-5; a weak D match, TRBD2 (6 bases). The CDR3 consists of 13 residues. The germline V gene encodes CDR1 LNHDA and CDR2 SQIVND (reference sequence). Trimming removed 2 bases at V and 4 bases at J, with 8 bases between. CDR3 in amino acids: CASSIMEGETQYF. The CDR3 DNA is TGTGCCAGTAGTATAATGGAGGGAGAGACCCAGTACTTC. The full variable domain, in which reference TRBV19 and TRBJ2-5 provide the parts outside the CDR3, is DGGITQSPKYLFRKEGQNVTLSCEQNLNHDAMYWYRQDPGQGLRLIYYSQIVNDFQKGDIAEGYSVSREKKESFPLTVTSAQKNPTAFYLCASSIMEGETQYFGPGTRLLVL.

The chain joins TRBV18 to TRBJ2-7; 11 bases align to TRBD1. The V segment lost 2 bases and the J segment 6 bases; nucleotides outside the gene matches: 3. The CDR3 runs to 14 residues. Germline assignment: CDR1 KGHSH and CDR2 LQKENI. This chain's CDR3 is CASSPTGTGGEQYF. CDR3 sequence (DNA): TGTGCCAGCTCACCAACCGGGACAGGGGGCGAGCAGTACTTC.

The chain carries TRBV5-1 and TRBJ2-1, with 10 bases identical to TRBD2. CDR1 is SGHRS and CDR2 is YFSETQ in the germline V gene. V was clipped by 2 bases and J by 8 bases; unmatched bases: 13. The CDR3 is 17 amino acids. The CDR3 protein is CASSFFPSGSTSYEQFF. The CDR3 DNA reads TGCGCCAGCAGCTTTTTTCCTAGCGGGAGTACGTCCTATGAGCAGTTCTTC.

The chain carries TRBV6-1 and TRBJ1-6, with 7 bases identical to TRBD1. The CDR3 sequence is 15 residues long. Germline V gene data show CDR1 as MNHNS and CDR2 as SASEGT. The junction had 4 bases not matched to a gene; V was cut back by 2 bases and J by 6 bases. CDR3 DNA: TGTGCCAGCAGTGAAATTTCAGGGGGTAATTCACCCCTCCACTTT. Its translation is CASSEISGGNSPLHF.

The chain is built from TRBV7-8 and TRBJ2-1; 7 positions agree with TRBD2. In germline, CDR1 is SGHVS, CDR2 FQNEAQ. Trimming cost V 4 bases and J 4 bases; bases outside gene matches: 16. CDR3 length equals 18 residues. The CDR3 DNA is TGTGCCAGCAGCTCGAGGACTGCACGGGGAGGGGTTTACAATGAGCAGTTCTTC. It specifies CASSSRTARGGVYNEQFF.

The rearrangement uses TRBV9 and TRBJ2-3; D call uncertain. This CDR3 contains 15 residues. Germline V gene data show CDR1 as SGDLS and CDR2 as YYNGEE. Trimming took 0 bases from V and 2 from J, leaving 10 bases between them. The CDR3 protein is CASSVVGGTTDTQYF. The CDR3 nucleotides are TGTGCCAGCAGCGTAGTTGGCGGAACCACAGATACGCAGTATTTT.

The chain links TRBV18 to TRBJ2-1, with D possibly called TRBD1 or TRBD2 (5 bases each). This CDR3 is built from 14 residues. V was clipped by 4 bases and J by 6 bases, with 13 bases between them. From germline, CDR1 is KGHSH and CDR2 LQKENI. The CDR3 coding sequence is TGTGCCAGCTCACGACCGGGACCCGGCAATGAGCAGTTCTTC. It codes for CASSRPGPGNEQFF.

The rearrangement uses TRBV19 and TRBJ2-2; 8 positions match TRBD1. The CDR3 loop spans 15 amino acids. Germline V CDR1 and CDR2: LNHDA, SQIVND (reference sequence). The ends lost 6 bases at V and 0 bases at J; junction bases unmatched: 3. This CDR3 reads CASRLTGANTGELFF. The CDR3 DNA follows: TGTGCCAGTAGGTTGACAGGGGCGAACACCGGGGAGCTGTTTTTT.

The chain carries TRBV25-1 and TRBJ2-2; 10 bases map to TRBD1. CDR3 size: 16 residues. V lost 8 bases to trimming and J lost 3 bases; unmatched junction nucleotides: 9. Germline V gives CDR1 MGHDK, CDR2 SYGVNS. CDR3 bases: TGTGCCAGCCGGATTAGTGGGACAGGGGACACCGGGGAGCTGTTTTTT. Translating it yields CASRISGTGDTGELFF.

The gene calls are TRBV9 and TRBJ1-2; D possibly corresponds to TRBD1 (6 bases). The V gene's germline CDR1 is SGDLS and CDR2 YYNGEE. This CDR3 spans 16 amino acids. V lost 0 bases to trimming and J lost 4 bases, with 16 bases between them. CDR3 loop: CASSVGPPQGGYGYTF. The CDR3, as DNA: TGTGCCAGCAGCGTAGGACCCCCACAGGGTGGCTATGGCTACACCTTC.

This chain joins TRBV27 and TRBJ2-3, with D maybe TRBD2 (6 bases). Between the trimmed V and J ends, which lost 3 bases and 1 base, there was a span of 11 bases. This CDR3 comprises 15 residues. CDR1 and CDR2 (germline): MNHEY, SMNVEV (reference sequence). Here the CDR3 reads CASSLGGRRTDTQYF. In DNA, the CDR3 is TGTGCCAGCAGTTTGGGGGGACGGCGCACAGATACGCAGTATTTT.

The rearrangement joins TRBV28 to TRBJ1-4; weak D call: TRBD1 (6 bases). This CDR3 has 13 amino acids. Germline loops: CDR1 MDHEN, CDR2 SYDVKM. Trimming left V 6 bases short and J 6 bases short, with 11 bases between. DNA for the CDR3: TGTGCCAGCAGGGGGGGGCTGGATGAAAAACTGTTTTTT. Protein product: CASRGGLDEKLFF.

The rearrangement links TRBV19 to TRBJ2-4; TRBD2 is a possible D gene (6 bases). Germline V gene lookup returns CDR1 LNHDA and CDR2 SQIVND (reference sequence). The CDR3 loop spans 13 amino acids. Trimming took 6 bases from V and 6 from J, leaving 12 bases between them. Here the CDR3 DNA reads TGTGCCAGTAGCCTGCGGGACTTAAACATTCAGTACTTC. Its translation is CASSLRDLNIQYF.

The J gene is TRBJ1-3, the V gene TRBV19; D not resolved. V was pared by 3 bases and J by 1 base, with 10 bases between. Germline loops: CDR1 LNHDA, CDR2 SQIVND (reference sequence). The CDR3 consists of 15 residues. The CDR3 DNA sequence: TGTGCCAGTAGTATGGCCAGGAGATCTGGAAACACCATATATTTT. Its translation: CASSMARRSGNTIYF.

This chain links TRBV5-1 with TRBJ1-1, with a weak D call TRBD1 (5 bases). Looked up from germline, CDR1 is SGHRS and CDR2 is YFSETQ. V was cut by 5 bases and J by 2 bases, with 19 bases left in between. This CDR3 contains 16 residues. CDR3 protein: CASRPGGSIVNTEAFF. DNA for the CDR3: TGCGCCAGCAGACCGGGGGGGTCCATAGTAAACACTGAAGCTTTCTTT.

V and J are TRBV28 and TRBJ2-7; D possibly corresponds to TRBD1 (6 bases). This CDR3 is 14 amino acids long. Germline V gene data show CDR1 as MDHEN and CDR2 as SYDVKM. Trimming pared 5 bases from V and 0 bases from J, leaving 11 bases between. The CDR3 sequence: CASSTGRSSYEQYF. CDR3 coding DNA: TGTGCCAGCAGTACAGGGCGCAGCTCCTACGAGCAGTACTTC.

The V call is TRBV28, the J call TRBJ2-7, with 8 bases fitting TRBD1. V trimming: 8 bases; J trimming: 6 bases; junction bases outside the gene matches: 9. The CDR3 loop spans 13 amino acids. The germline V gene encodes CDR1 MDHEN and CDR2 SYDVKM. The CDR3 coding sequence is TGTGCCAGCGCGCAGGGGGCTTTGGGCGAGCAGTACTTC. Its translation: CASAQGALGEQYF.

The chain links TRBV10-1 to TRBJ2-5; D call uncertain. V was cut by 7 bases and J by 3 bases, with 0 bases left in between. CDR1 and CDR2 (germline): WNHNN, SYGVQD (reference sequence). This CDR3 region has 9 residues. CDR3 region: CASKETQYF. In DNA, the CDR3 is TGCGCCAGCAAAGAGACCCAGTACTTC.

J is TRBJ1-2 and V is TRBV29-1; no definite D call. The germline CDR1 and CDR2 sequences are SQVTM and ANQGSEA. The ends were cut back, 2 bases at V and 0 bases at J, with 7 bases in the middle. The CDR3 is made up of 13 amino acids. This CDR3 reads CSVESVSNYGYTF. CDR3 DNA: TGCAGCGTTGAATCTGTCTCTAACTATGGCTACACCTTC.

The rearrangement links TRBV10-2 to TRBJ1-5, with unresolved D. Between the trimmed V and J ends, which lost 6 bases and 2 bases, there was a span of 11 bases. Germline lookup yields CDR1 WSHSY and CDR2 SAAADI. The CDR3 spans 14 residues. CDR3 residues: CASSSAAGNQPQHF. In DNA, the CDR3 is TGCGCCAGCAGCTCGGCCGCCGGCAATCAGCCCCAGCATTTT.

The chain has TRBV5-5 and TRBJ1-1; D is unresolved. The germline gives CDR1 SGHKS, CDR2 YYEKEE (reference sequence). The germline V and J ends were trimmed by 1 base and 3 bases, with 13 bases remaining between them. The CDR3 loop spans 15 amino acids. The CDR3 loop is CASSLSWAWDTEAFF. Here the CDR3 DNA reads TGTGCCAGCAGCTTGTCGTGGGCTTGGGACACTGAAGCTTTCTTT.

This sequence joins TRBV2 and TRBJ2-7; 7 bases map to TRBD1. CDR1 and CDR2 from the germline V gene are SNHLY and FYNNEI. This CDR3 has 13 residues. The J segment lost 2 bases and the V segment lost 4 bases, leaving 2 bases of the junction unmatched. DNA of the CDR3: TGTGCCAGCAGTGGGACAGGAACCTACGAGCAGTACTTC. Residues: CASSGTGTYEQYF.

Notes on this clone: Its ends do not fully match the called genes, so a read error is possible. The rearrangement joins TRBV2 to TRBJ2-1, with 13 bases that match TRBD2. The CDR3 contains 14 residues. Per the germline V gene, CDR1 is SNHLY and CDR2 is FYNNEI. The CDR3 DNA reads TGTGCCAGCAGGGAAGGACTAGCGGGAGTTGAGCAGTTCTTC. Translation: CASREGLAGVEQFF.

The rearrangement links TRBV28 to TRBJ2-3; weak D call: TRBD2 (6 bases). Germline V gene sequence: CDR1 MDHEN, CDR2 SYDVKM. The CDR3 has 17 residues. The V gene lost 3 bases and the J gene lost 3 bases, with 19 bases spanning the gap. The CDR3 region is CASSLGRGTHRTDTQYF. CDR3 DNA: TGTGCCAGCAGTTTGGGACGCGGGACTCACCGAACAGATACGCAGTATTTT.

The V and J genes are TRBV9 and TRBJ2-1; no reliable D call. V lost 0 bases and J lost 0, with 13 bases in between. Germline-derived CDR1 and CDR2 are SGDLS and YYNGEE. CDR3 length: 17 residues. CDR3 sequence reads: CASSVVGQESSYNEQFF. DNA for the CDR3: TGTGCCAGCAGCGTAGTTGGGCAGGAGAGCTCCTACAATGAGCAGTTCTTC.

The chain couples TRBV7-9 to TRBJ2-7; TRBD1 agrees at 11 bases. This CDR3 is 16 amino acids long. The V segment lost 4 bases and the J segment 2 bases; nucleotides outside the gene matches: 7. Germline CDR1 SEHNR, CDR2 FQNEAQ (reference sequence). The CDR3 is CASSSRGTGGTYEQYF. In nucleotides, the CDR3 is TGTGCCAGCAGCTCCCGGGGGACAGGGGGTACCTACGAGCAGTACTTC.